A single sample is the source of the 30 T cell receptor beta chains below, sequenced in a study of T cells in Graves' hyperthyroidism and ophthalmopathy. Researchers took RNA transcripts and amplified the TCR beta CDR3 regions from them. The HTBI set primed first-round TCR CDR3 RT-PCR. TCRdb analysed the multiplex PCR reads with MiXCR anew, one entry per CDR3 protein. The data contain hundreds of thousands of distinct CDR3 sequences, 15% to 20% of them singletons. Material: blood. These receptors were taken from a woman between 18 and 29 years old with Graves' hyperthyroidism.

This clonotype was seen a handful of times. This chain uses TRBV29-1 with TRBJ2-7; D is unresolved. CDR3 length equals 11 residues. Looked up from germline, CDR1 is SQVTM and CDR2 is ANQGSEA. V was trimmed by 7 bases and J by 3 bases, leaving 10 bases between them. The CDR3 protein is CSALIDYEQYF. The CDR3, as DNA: TGCAGCGCCTTGATAGACTACGAGCAGTACTTC.

The J gene is TRBJ1-2, the V gene TRBV5-1; no reliable D call. Germline CDR1 is SGHRS and CDR2 is YFSETQ. The CDR3 loop spans 14 amino acids. The V end was cut by 0 bases, the J end by 6 bases, with 12 bases between. CDR3 sequence: CASSLAPGVDGYTF. The CDR3 DNA is TGCGCCAGCAGCTTGGCACCGGGAGTGGATGGCTACACCTTC.

This clonotype has a count of ten or more. The chain couples TRBV11-2 to TRBJ1-1; 7 nucleotides agree with TRBD1. Per the germline V gene, CDR1 is SGHAT and CDR2 is FQNNGV. V lost 4 bases, J lost 7 bases, and 0 bases stayed unmatched. The CDR3 loop spans 11 amino acids. The CDR3 loop reads CASSWDSEAFF. The CDR3 DNA is TGTGCCAGCAGCTGGGACAGTGAAGCTTTCTTT.

In its sample, this clonotype was seen many times. The gene calls are TRBV12-3 or TRBV12-4 and TRBJ2-5; TRBD2 matches 10 bases. This CDR3 has 18 residues. V was pared by 5 bases and J by 1 base, with 13 bases of the junction left unmatched. CDR3 sequence reads: CASSSSGGPPLLQETQYF. The CDR3 DNA follows: TGTGCCAGCAGTAGTAGCGGGGGGCCTCCTTTACTCCAAGAGACCCAGTACTTC.

V is TRBV29-1 and J is TRBJ1-1; D possibly corresponds to TRBD1 (6 bases). CDR1 is SQVTM, CDR2 ANQGSEA, per germline. Trimming removed 4 bases at V and 0 bases at J, with 12 bases between. CDR3 length: 14 residues. The CDR3 DNA follows: TGCAGCGTTGGATTGGGGGCCATGAACACTGAAGCTTTCTTT. Protein: CSVGLGAMNTEAFF.

The chain couples TRBV12-3 or TRBV12-4 to TRBJ2-5, with TRBD1 matching 7 bases. Trimming at V came to 5 bases and at J to 4 bases, leaving 7 bases not matched to a gene. This CDR3 contains 14 residues. Written as DNA, the CDR3 is TGTGCCAGCAGTGATCCGGGACAGTCAGAGACCCAGTACTTC. Amino acid sequence: CASSDPGQSETQYF.

Worth noting for this clonotype: Mismatch with germline at one junction end may stem from a read error. The chain carries TRBV5-6 and TRBJ2-5; D not certain. Germline V gene data show CDR1 as SGHDT and CDR2 as YYEEEE. This CDR3 region has 12 residues. The CDR3 spells CASSLRQDTQYF. CDR3 nucleotides: TGTGCCAGCAGCTTGAGGCAAGATACCCAGTACTTC.

This clonotype has a count of ten or more. The chain joins TRBV6-5 to TRBJ1-6, with TRBD1 matching 9 bases. CDR1 and CDR2 from the germline V gene are MNHEY and SVGAGI. Trimming took 4 bases from V and 10 from J; bases not matched to a gene: 2. The CDR3 totals 13 residues. CDR3 loop: CASSLGQGSPLHF. The CDR3 DNA reads TGTGCCAGCAGTTTGGGACAGGGCTCACCCCTCCACTTT.

This clonotype was seen at least ten times. The chain employs TRBV11-2 and TRBJ1-3; 7 bases map to TRBD1. The CDR3 is 14 amino acids. Trimming cost V 4 bases and J 9 bases; bases outside gene matches: 9. Germline V gives CDR1 SGHAT, CDR2 FQNNGV. The CDR3 DNA follows: TGTGCCAGCAGCTCTATGACAGGGTTTAGCACCATATATTTT. Translated: CASSSMTGFSTIYF.

The chain uses TRBV20-1 and TRBJ2-4, with D tentatively TRBD2 (5 bases). CDR1 is DFQATT, CDR2 SNEGSKA, per germline (reference sequence). V lost 6 bases and J lost 0, with 18 bases in between. This CDR3 is 16 amino acids long. This CDR3 reads CSADPRADLAKNIQYF. The CDR3 DNA reads TGCAGTGCCGACCCGAGGGCAGACTTAGCCAAAAACATTCAGTACTTC.

The J gene is TRBJ1-2, the V gene TRBV7-2; no definite D call. Germline CDR1 is SGHTA and CDR2 is FQGNSA. The CDR3 consists of 12 residues. V was cut by 5 bases and J by 6 bases, with 10 bases left in between. In nucleotides, the CDR3 is TGTGCCAGCAGCCCCCGTACGGATGGCTACACCTTC. Translated, it gives CASSPRTDGYTF.

This clonotype was detected ten times or more. The rearrangement joins TRBV28 to TRBJ1-1; 7 nucleotides match TRBD1. V lost 8 bases, J lost 7 bases, and 4 bases stayed unmatched. From germline, CDR1 is MDHEN and CDR2 SYDVKM. This CDR3 contains 11 residues. The CDR3 coding sequence is TGTGCCAGCTCCACAGGGGATGAAGCTTTCTTT. Amino acid sequence: CASSTGDEAFF.

The J gene is TRBJ1-2, the V gene TRBV25-1; 9 bases match TRBD1. The ends lost 3 bases at V and 13 bases at J; junction bases unmatched: 3. Germline assignment: CDR1 MGHDK and CDR2 SYGVNS. This CDR3 is built from 11 residues. The CDR3 here is CASSEGQGLTF. The CDR3 DNA is TGTGCCAGCAGTGAGGGACAGGGACTCACCTTC.

This chain connects TRBV7-2 to TRBJ2-5, with D possibly matching TRBD2 (5 bases). Trimming cost V 4 bases and J 7 bases, with 16 bases left between them. CDR1 SGHTA and CDR2 FQGNSA come from the germline V gene. CDR3 length equals 14 residues. Written as DNA, the CDR3 is TGTGCCAGCAGCTCGTTAGCGTCGTCGGGGACCCAGTACTTC. It translates to CASSSLASSGTQYF. Combining the CDR3 with reference TRBV7-2 and TRBJ2-5 gives the whole variable domain GAGVSQSPSNKVTEKGKDVELRCDPISGHTALYWYRQSLGQGLEFLIYFQGNSAPDKSGLPSDRFSAERTGGSVSTLTIQRTQQEDSAVYLCASSSLASSGTQYFGPGTRLLVL.

This clonotype showed up just a few times. The rearrangement joins TRBV3-1 to TRBJ2-7, with TRBD1 as a possible D gene (6 bases). CDR3 length: 15 amino acids. The V and J ends lost 2 bases and 4 bases respectively, with 15 bases between them. CDR1 LGHDT and CDR2 YNNKEL come from the germline V gene (reference sequence). This CDR3 reads CASSQRYEGQYEQYF. Here the CDR3 DNA reads TGTGCCAGCAGCCAACGGTATGAGGGACAATACGAGCAGTACTTC.

This clonotype came up many times. The rearrangement joins TRBV7-8 to TRBJ1-2; no reliable D call. The V end lost 1 base, the J end lost 7 bases, and 7 bases lay between the germline ends. The germline CDR1 and CDR2 sequences are SGHVS and FQNEAQ. The CDR3 extends over 12 amino acids. The CDR3 region is CASSLEAGGYTF. The CDR3, as DNA: TGTGCCAGCAGCTTAGAGGCGGGTGGCTACACCTTC. Combining the CDR3 with reference TRBV7-8 and TRBJ1-2 gives the whole variable domain GAGVSQSPRYKVAKRGQDVALRCDPISGHVSLFWYQQALGQGPEFLTYFQNEAQLDKSGLPSDRFFAERPEGSVSTLKIQRTQQEDSAVYLCASSLEAGGYTFGSGTRLTVV.

This clonotype was seen only once. V and J are TRBV12-3 or TRBV12-4 and TRBJ1-6; D unclear. Deletions cut 1 base from V and 1 base from J, with 5 bases between. The CDR3 is 15 amino acids. In DNA, the CDR3 is TGTGCCAGCAGTTTAGGGGATTCCTATAATTCACCCCTCCACTTT. This sequence encodes CASSLGDSYNSPLHF.

This clonotype is medium-sized within its sample. The CDR3 loop is CSRIRGRRKLMNTEAFF. For the CDR3, the DNA is TGCAGCCGAATCAGGGGGCGCCGGAAATTAATGAACACTGAAGCTTTCTTT. The chain uses TRBV29-1 and TRBJ1-1; the match to TRBD1 covers 8 bases. Germline lookup yields CDR1 SQVTM and CDR2 ANQGSEA. There are 17 residues in the CDR3. V was clipped by 8 bases and J by 0 bases; unmatched bases: 17. The full variable domain, with the rest looked up from reference TRBV29-1 and TRBJ1-1, is SAVISQKPSRDICQRGTSLTIQCQVDSQVTMMFWYRQQPGQSLTLIATANQGSEATYESGFVIDKFPISRPNLTFSTLTVSNMSPEDSSIYLCSRIRGRRKLMNTEAFFGQGTRLTVV.

CDR3 loop: CASTGRAGELFF. The CDR3 nucleotides read TGTGCCAGCACAGGGAGGGCCGGGGAGCTGTTTTTT. The genes are TRBV12-3 or TRBV12-4 and TRBJ2-2; 7 bases agree with TRBD2. Trimming at V came to 7 bases and at J to 6 bases, leaving 2 bases not matched to a gene. The length of the CDR3 is 12 residues.

At least ten counts were recorded for this clonotype. The DNA of the CDR3 is TGTGCCAGCAGCCCCCCGCAGGGTGGATACGAGCAGTACTTC. Amino acids: CASSPPQGGYEQYF. The chain carries TRBV2 and TRBJ2-7, with D tentatively TRBD1 (5 bases). V gave up 6 bases and J gave up 4 bases, with 16 bases separating them. The CDR3 is 14 residues long. CDR1 is SNHLY, CDR2 FYNNEI, per germline. The variable domain in full, with the rest retrieved from reference TRBV2 and TRBJ2-7, is EPEVTQTPSHQVTQMGQEVILRCVPISNHLYFYWYRQILGQKVEFLVSFYNNEISEKSEIFDDQFSVERPDGSNFTLKIRSTKLEDSAMYFCASSPPQGGYEQYFGPGTRLTVT.

This clonotype was recorded many times. The genes are TRBV28 and TRBJ2-2; D gene unclear. V lost 2 bases and J lost 8, with 3 bases in between. Germline-derived CDR1 and CDR2 are MDHEN and SYDVKM. The CDR3 has 11 residues. The CDR3 is CASSLQGELFF. The CDR3, as DNA: TGTGCCAGCAGTTTACAAGGGGAGCTGTTTTTT.

The sample holds many counts of this clonotype. The chain is built from TRBV28 and TRBJ2-5; TRBD2 matches 9 bases. Germline V gene lookup returns CDR1 MDHEN and CDR2 SYDVKM. CDR3 length: 14 amino acids. Trimming removed 5 bases from V and 10 bases from J; junction bases left unmatched: 11. In DNA form, the CDR3 reads TGTGCCAGCAGTCTAGCGGGGACAAGAGAGGACCAGTACTTC. This codes for CASSLAGTREDQYF.

This clonotype was recorded at least ten times. This chain links TRBV2 with TRBJ1-5; TRBD1 matches 7 bases. Trimming cost V 5 bases and J 5 bases; bases outside gene matches: 6. The germline V gene has CDR1 SNHLY and CDR2 FYNNEI. The CDR3 consists of 14 residues. The CDR3 DNA reads as TGTGCCAGCAGTTGGGGGACAGTTCATCAGCCCCAGCATTTT. Translating gives CASSWGTVHQPQHF.

Ten or more counts support this clonotype. V is TRBV6-2 or TRBV6-3 and J is TRBJ2-5, with a tentative D call TRBD2 (6 bases). With 11 bases removed from V and 2 bases from J, the gap between germline ends came to 15 bases. There are 13 residues in the CDR3. The germline CDR1 and CDR2 sequences are MNHEY and SVGEGT. The DNA of the CDR3 is TGTGCCGGAAATCGGGACTCTCAAGAGACCCAGTACTTC. It specifies CAGNRDSQETQYF.

This clonotype was detected many times. The rearrangement links TRBV7-2 to TRBJ1-2; TRBD1 agrees at 10 bases. The J segment lost 8 bases and the V segment lost 3 bases, leaving 3 bases of the junction unmatched. The CDR3 contains 13 residues. The germline V gene encodes CDR1 SGHTA and CDR2 FQGNSA. CDR3 in DNA: TGTGCCAGCAGCTTCGACAGGGGGCAGGGCTACACCTTC. Amino acid sequence: CASSFDRGQGYTF. Using reference TRBV7-2 and TRBJ1-2 for the parts outside the CDR3, the full variable domain is GAGVSQSPSNKVTEKGKDVELRCDPISGHTALYWYRQSLGQGLEFLIYFQGNSAPDKSGLPSDRFSAERTGGSVSTLTIQRTQQEDSAVYLCASSFDRGQGYTFGSGTRLTVV.

This clonotype was picked up a small number of times. CDR3 in DNA: TGTGCCAGCAGCGCCCGGGTCTCCCGCGTCGATGGCTACACCTTC. It yields the protein CASSARVSRVDGYTF. V usage is TRBV2 and J usage is TRBJ1-2; D is unclear. Trimming left V 6 bases short and J 6 bases short, with 20 bases between. This CDR3 comprises 15 residues. Germline V gene sequence: CDR1 SNHLY, CDR2 FYNNEI.

This clonotype was recorded at least ten times. The genes are TRBV5-1 and TRBJ2-2; 9 bases agree with TRBD1. Germline V gene lookup returns CDR1 SGHRS and CDR2 YFSETQ. Germline trimming cut 4 bases from V and 11 bases from J; bases unmatched to any gene: 3. This CDR3 comprises 12 residues. CDR3 sequence reads: CASSLDRGELFF. The CDR3 coding sequence is TGCGCCAGCAGCCTGGACAGGGGAGAGCTGTTTTTT.

This clonotype was seen ten or more times. The chain is built from TRBV15 and TRBJ1-5; D may be TRBD1 (5 bases). The CDR3 length is 15 residues. V was clipped by 0 bases and J by 7 bases, with 13 bases between them. CDR1 LNHNV and CDR2 YYDKDF come from the germline V gene (reference sequence). In DNA, the CDR3 is TGTGCCACCAGCAGAGATAGAGGTAGGGGACAGCCCCAGCATTTT. Residues: CATSRDRGRGQPQHF.

This clonotype occurred many times. The chain combines TRBV6-1 with TRBJ2-5; 10 bases are shared with TRBD2. CDR1 MNHNS and CDR2 SASEGT come from the germline V gene. The J segment lost 2 bases and the V segment lost 1 base, leaving 1 base of the junction unmatched. The CDR3 covers 15 residues. This CDR3 is CASSEVAGGQETQYF. The DNA of the CDR3 is TGTGCCAGCAGTGAAGTAGCGGGGGGTCAAGAGACCCAGTACTTC.

This clonotype was counted a few times. A clone one base away is much larger, so this may be a read error. The rearrangement uses TRBV7-2 and TRBJ2-4; D may correspond to TRBD1 or TRBD2 (6 bases each). CDR3 length equals 17 residues. Looked up from germline, CDR1 is SGHTA and CDR2 is FQGNSA. The CDR3 coding sequence is TGTGCCAGCAGCCTATATTCCGGAGGGGGGCCAGGGAACATTAAGTACTTC. It translates to CASSLYSGGGPGNIKYF.